Listed here is a single TCR beta chain. The sample originates from a study of blood T cell repertoires in COVID-19. Overall study context: COVID-19 samples collected from the United States, Italy and Spain covered acute and convalescent phases. The analysed material was cDNA or gDNA that came from T cells, B-cell-depleted T cells, or PBMCs.

Trimming cost V 5 bases and J 11 bases, with 14 bases left between them. This CDR3 is 12 amino acids long. Germline V lookup: CDR1 SGHNT, CDR2 YENEEA. Methods used by the authors: Amplified reference gene primers provided the basis for estimating nucleated cell counts. Measured with immunoSEQ multiplex PCR; TCRdb has only the in-frame clones, and not every one. The D gene and trimming were derived from the DNA, and the V and J assignments and clone size from that table. The profile shows around 190,000 clones, less than 80% of them singletons. The sequenced sample was peripheral blood. The chain combines TRBV11-3 with TRBJ2-3; tentatively, D is TRBD2 (5 bases). The origin of this receptor is a woman in her forties or fifties with acute or convalescent COVID-19. Written as DNA, the CDR3 is TGTGCCAGCAGCCCTGCGGGTTCCGGGCAGTATTTT. Amino acids: CASSPAGSGQYF.